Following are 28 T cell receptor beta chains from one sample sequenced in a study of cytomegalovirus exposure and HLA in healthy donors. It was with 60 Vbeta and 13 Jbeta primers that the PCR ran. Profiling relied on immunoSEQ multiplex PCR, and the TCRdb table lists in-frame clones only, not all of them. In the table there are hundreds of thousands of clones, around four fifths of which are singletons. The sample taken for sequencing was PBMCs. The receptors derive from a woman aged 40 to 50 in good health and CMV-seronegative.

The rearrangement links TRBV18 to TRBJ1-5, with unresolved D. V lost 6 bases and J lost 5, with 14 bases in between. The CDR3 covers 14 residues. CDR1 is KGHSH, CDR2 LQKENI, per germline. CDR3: CASSTSGNDQPQHF. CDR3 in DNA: TGTGCCAGCTCCACTTCAGGTAATGATCAGCCCCAGCATTTT.

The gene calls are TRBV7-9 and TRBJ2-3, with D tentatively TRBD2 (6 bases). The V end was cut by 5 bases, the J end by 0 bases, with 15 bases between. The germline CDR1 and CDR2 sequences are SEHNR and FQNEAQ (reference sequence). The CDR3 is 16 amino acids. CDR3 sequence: CASSPPPLASTDTQYF. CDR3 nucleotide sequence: TGTGCCAGCAGCCCCCCCCCGCTAGCGAGCACAGATACGCAGTATTTT.

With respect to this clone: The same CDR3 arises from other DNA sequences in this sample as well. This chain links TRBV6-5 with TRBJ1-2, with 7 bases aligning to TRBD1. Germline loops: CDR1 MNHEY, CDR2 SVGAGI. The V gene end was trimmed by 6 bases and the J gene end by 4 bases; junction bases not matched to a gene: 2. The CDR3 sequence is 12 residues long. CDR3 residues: CASRGTAYGYTF. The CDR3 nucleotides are TGTGCCAGCAGAGGGACAGCCTATGGCTACACCTTC.

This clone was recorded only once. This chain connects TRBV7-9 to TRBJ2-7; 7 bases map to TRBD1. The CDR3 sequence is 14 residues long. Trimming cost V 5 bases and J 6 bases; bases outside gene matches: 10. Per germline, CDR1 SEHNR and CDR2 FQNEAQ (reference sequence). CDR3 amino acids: CASSLLHRGSEQYF. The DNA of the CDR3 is TGTGCCAGCAGCCTCCTACACAGGGGTTCCGAGCAGTACTTC.

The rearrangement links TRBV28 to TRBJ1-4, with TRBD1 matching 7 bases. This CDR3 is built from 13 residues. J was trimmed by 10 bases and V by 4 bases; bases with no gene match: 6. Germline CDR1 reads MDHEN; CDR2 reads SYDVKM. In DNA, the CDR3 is TGTGCCAGCAGTTCTCTAGGGGGCGGAAAACTGTTTTTT. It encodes CASSSLGGGKLFF.

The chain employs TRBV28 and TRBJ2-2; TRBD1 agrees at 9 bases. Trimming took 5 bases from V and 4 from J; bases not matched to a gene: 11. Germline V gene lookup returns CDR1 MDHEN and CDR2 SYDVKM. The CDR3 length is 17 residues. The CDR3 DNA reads TGTGCCAGCAGTCCATCGGGGACAGGGTCGCGCACCGGGGAGCTGTTTTTT. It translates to CASSPSGTGSRTGELFF. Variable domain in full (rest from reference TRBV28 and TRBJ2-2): DVKVTQSSRYLVKRTGEKVFLECVQDMDHENMFWYRQDPGLGLRLIYFSYDVKMKEKGDIPEGYSVSREKKERFSLILESASTNQTSMYLCASSPSGTGSRTGELFFGEGSRLTVL.

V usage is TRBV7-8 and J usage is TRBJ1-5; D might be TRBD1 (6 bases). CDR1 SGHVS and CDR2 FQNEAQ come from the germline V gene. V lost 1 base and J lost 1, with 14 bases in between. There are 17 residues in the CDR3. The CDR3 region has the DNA TGTGCCAGCAGCTTAGATCCCACAGGGTCCAGCAATCAGCCCCAGCATTTT. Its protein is CASSLDPTGSSNQPQHF.

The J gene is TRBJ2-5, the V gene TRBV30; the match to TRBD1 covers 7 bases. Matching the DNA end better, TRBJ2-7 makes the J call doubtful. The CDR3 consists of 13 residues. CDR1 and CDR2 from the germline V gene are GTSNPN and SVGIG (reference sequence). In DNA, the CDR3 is TGTGCCTGGAGTACAGGGGTCCGCTACGAGCAGTACTTC. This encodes CAWSTGVRYEQYF.

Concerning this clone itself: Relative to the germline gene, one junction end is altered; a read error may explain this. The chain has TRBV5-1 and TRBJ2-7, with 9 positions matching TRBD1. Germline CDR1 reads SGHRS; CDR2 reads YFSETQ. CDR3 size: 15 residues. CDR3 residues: CASSLEGTGLGEQCF. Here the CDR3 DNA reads TGCGCCAGCAGCCTGGAGGGGACAGGGCTGGGGGAGCAGTGCTTC.

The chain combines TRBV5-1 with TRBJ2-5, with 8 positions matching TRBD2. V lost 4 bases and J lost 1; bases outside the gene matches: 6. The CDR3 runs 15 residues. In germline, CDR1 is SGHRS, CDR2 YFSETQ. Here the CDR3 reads CASSSGLAVQETQYF. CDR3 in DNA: TGCGCCAGCAGCAGCGGACTAGCCGTCCAAGAGACCCAGTACTTC. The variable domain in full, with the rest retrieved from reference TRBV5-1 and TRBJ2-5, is KAGVTQTPRYLIKTRGQQVTLSCSPISGHRSVSWYQQTPGQGLQFLFEYFSETQRNKGNFPGRFSGRQFSNSRSEMNVSTLELGDSALYLCASSSGLAVQETQYFGPGTRLLVL.

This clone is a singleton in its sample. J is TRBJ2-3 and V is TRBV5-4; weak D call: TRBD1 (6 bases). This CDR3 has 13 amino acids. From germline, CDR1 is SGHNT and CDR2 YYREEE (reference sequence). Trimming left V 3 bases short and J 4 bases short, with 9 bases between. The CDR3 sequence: CASSSQGPDTQYF. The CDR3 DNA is TGTGCCAGCAGCTCACAGGGCCCAGATACGCAGTATTTT.

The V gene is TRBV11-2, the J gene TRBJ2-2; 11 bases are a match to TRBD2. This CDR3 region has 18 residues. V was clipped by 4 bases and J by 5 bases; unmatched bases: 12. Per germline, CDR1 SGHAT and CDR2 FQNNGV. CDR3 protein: CASSSVAGGPRETGELFF. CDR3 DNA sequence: TGTGCCAGCAGCTCTGTAGCGGGGGGGCCTAGGGAGACCGGGGAGCTGTTTTTT.

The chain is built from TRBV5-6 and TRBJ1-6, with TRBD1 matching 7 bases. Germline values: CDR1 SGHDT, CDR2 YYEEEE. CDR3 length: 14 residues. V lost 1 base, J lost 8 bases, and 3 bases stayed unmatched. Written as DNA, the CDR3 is TGTGCCAGCAGCTTGAGGGACAGTGATTCACCCCTCCACTTT. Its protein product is CASSLRDSDSPLHF.

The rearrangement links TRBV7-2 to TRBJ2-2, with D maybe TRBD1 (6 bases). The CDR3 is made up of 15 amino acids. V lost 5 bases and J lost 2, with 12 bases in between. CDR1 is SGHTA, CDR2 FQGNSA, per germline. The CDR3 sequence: CASSLLQGNTGELFF. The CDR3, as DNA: TGTGCCAGCAGCCTTCTACAGGGAAACACCGGGGAGCTGTTTTTT.

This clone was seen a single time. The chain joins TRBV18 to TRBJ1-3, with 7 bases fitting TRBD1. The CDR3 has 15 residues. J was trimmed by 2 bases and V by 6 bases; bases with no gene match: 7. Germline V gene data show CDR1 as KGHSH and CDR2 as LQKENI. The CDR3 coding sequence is TGTGCCAGCTCGCCTCAGGGGGTTCCTGGAAACACCATATATTTT. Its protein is CASSPQGVPGNTIYF.

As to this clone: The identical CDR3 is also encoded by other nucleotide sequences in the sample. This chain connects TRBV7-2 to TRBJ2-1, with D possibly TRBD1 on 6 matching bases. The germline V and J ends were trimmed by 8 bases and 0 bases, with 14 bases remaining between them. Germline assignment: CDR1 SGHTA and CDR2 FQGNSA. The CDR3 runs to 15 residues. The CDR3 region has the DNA TGTGCCAGCTCCCTAACAGGGAGCTCCTACAATGAGCAGTTCTTC. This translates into CASSLTGSSYNEQFF.

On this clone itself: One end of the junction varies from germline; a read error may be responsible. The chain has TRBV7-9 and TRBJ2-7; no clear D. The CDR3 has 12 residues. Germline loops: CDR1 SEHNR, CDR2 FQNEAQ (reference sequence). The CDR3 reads CSSSLSTYEQYF. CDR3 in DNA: TGTTCCAGCAGCTTGTCTACCTACGAGCAGTACTTC.

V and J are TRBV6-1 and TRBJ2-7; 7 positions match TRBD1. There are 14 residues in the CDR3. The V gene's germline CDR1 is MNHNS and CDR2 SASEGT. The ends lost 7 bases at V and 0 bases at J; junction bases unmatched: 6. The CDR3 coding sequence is TGTGCCAGCATAGACAGGGCGAGCTCCTACGAGCAGTACTTC. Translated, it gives CASIDRASSYEQYF.

The CDR3 sequence: CASSIQGQREAFF. CDR3 in DNA: TGTGCCAGTAGTATACAGGGGCAGCGCGAAGCTTTCTTT. V is TRBV19 and J is TRBJ1-1; perhaps TRBD1 as D (6 bases). V shed 2 bases and J shed 8 bases, with 12 bases lying between them. The CDR3 runs 13 residues. Germline values: CDR1 LNHDA, CDR2 SQIVND (reference sequence). The whole variable domain, remainder taken from reference TRBV19 and TRBJ1-1, is DGGITQSPKYLFRKEGQNVTLSCEQNLNHDAMYWYRQDPGQGLRLIYYSQIVNDFQKGDIAEGYSVSREKKESFPLTVTSAQKNPTAFYLCASSIQGQREAFFGQGTRLTVV.

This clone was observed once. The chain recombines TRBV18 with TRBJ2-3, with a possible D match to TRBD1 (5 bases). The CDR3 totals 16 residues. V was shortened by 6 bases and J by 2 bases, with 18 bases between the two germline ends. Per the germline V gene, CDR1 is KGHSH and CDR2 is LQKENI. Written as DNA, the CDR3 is TGTGCCAGCTCCCCAAGGGGTGACCGATACACAGATACGCAGTATTTT. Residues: CASSPRGDRYTDTQYF.

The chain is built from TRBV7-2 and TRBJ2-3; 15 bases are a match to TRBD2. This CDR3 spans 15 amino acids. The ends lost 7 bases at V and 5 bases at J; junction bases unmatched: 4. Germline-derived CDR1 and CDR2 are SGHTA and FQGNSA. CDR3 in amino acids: CASTGLAGGRDTQYF. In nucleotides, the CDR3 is TGTGCCAGCACCGGACTAGCGGGGGGGAGAGATACGCAGTATTTT. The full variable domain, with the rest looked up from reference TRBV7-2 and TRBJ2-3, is GAGVSQSPSNKVTEKGKDVELRCDPISGHTALYWYRQSLGQGLEFLIYFQGNSAPDKSGLPSDRFSAERTGGSVSTLTIQRTQQEDSAVYLCASTGLAGGRDTQYFGPGTRLTVL.

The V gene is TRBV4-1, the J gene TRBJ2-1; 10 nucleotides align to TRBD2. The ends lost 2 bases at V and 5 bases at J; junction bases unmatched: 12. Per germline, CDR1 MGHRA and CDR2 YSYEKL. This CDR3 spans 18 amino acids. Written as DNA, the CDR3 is TGCGCCAGCAGCCAACCTCCAGCGGGGGGGCGAGCGAACAATGAGCAGTTCTTC. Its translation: CASSQPPAGGRANNEQFF.

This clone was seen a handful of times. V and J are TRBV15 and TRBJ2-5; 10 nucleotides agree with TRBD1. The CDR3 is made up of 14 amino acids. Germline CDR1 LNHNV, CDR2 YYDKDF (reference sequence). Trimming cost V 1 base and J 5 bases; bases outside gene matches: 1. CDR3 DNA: TGTGCCACCAGCAGAGGGGGACAGGGGGAGACCCAGTACTTC. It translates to CATSRGGQGETQYF.

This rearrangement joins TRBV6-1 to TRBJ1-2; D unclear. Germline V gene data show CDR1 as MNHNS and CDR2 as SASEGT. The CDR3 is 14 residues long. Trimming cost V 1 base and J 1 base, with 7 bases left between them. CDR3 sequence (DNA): TGTGCCAGCAGTGAAGTGGGAGTTAACTATGGCTACACCTTC. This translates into CASSEVGVNYGYTF.

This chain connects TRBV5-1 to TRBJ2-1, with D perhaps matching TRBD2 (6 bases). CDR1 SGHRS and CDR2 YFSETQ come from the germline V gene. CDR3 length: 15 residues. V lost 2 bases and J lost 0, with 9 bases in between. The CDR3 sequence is CASSFTSSSYNEQFF. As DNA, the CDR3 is TGCGCCAGCAGCTTCACTAGCAGCTCCTACAATGAGCAGTTCTTC.

The CDR3 protein is CASSVGGEATEAFF. DNA for the CDR3: TGTGCCAGCAGCGTGGGAGGGGAGGCCACTGAAGCTTTCTTT. V is TRBV7-9 and J is TRBJ1-1; a possible D gene is TRBD1 (5 bases). Looked up from germline, CDR1 is SEHNR and CDR2 is FQNEAQ (reference sequence). This CDR3 contains 14 residues. Trimming stripped 5 bases from V and 4 bases from J, with 14 bases between.

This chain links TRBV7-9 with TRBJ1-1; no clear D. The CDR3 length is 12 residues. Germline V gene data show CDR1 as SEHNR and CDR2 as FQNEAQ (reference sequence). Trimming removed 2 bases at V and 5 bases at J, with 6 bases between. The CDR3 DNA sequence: TGTGCCAGCAGCTTATTAGAAACTGAAGCTTTCTTT. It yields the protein CASSLLETEAFF.

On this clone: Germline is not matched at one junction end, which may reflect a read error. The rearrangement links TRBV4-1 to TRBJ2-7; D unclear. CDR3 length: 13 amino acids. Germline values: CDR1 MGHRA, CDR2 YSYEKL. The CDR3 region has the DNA TGCGCCAACAGCCAAGATACCGGTTACGAGCAGTACTTC. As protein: CANSQDTGYEQYF.